Listed here is a single TCR beta chain. The antigen is not known. Prepared TCR beta cDNA libraries contained unique molecular identifiers. When about 0.85 to 11 million T cells were used, they gave about 550,000 cDNA molecules. Each CDR3 protein gets one entry after TCRdb re-called the PCR reads with MiXCR. The repertoire includes 750,000 to 950,000 distinct CDR3 sequences, about 53% of them detected once, and 4.6% sits in the top ten. The source of the sample is a study of post-analysis software for immune sequencing data. Study-wide context: Included courses were relapsing-remitting and secondary progressive multiple sclerosis; progressive-relapsing multiple sclerosis was also included. Findings and caveats of the study: Same-batch preparations were strongly co-clustered by F measure. Controls showed significantly higher normalized Chao1 diversity than did multiple sclerosis patients. In patients, 4 to 6 TRBV segments were more frequent than in controls, with TRBV5-6, TRBV5-1 and TRBV20-1 among them.

Germline V gene data show CDR1 as WSHSY and CDR2 as SAAADI. CDR3 length: 13 amino acids. Trimming cost V 5 bases and J 11 bases, with 18 bases left between them. The clonotype originates from a girl aged 5-17 years with multiple sclerosis. The chain links TRBV10-2 to TRBJ2-5; D possibly uses TRBD1 or TRBD2 (7 bases each). The sequenced sample was blood. CDR3 coding DNA: TGCGCCAGCAGTTCCCAGGGGGGGTTTGAGCAGTACTTC. This gives the protein CASSSQGGFEQYF.